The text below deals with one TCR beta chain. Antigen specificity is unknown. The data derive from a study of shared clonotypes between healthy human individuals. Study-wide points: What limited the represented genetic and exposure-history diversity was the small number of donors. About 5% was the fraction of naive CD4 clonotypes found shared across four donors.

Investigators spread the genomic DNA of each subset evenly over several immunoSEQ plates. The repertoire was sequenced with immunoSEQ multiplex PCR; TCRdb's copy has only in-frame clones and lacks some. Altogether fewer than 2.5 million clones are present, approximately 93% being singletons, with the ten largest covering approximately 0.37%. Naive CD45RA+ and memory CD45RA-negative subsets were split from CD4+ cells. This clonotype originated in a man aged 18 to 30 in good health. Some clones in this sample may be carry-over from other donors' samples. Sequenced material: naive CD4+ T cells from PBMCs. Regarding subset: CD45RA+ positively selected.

The CDR3 protein is CASTPTAGQETQYF. The CDR3 DNA sequence: TGTGCCAGCACCCCAACAGCGGGCCAAGAGACCCAGTACTTC. This chain uses TRBV7-9 with TRBJ2-5, with a weak D call TRBD2 (6 bases). Trimming took 7 bases from V and 1 from J, leaving 13 bases between them. The CDR3 has 14 amino acids. Germline V CDR1 and CDR2: SEHNR, FQNEAQ (reference sequence).